What follows are 12 T cell receptor beta chains derived from one specimen sequenced in a study of human T cells and chemical hapten exposure. MiXCR, run by TCRdb on the RACE reads, gives a single entry per CDR3 protein. The sample yields 190,000 or so distinct CDR3 sequences, about 25% seen once. Time point given: patch test 3, about 24 weeks after DPC sensitization. Indicated treatment: therapeutic diphenylcyclopropenone sensitization with weekly scalp DPC. Here the sequenced sample was whole blood, taken in connection with sensitization to the hapten diphenylcyclopropenone (DPC). The receptors come from a woman aged 40 to 55 with alopecia areata. Some clones in this sample may be carry-over from other donors' samples.

This clonotype was observed a few times. The J gene is TRBJ2-1, the V gene TRBV12-3 or TRBV12-4; the match to TRBD2 covers 14 bases. There are 16 residues in the CDR3. Trimming removed 5 bases from V and 7 bases from J; junction bases left unmatched: 7. For the CDR3, the DNA is TGTGCCAGCAGTCAGGGACTAGCGGGAGTAGGAAATGAGCAGTTCTTC. This gives the protein CASSQGLAGVGNEQFF.

The chain has TRBV5-1 and TRBJ1-1; D gene ambiguous. CDR1 and CDR2 from the germline V gene are SGHRS and YFSETQ. V lost 1 base, J lost 1 base, and 11 bases lay in between. The CDR3 is made up of 15 amino acids. CDR3 bases: TGCGCCAGCAGCTTGAATGGAGGTCGGAACACTGAAGCTTTCTTT. Its protein product is CASSLNGGRNTEAFF.

This CDR3 is CASSSRRGNTEAFF. CDR3 DNA sequence: TGTGCCAGCAGCTCCAGGCGGGGGAACACTGAAGCTTTCTTT. The chain combines TRBV7-2 with TRBJ1-1, with D hard to call. Per the germline V gene, CDR1 is SGHTA and CDR2 is FQGNSA. The CDR3 length is 14 residues. V lost 4 bases, J lost 1 base, and 10 bases lay in between.

This clonotype appeared a few times. CDR3 loop: CASSENSYSSAGELFF. The CDR3 coding sequence is TGTGCCAGCAGTGAAAACAGCTATAGTTCGGCCGGGGAGCTGTTTTTT. The chain has TRBV6-1 and TRBJ2-2; the D is unclear. Germline V lookup: CDR1 MNHNS, CDR2 SASEGT. Trimming removed 2 bases at V and 6 bases at J, with 16 bases between. The CDR3 has 16 residues.

The J gene is TRBJ2-1, the V gene TRBV18; 8 bases map to TRBD2. The CDR3 runs 15 residues. Germline V gene lookup returns CDR1 KGHSH and CDR2 LQKENI. The ends lost 0 bases at V and 8 bases at J; junction bases unmatched: 6. The CDR3 spells CASSPPGRAWDEQFF. The CDR3 nucleotides are TGTGCCAGCTCACCACCCGGGAGGGCCTGGGATGAGCAGTTCTTC. The entire variable domain, with the rest obtained from reference TRBV18 and TRBJ2-1, is as follows: NAGVMQNPRHLVRRRGQEARLRCSPMKGHSHVYWYRQLPEEGLKFMVYLQKENIIDESGMPKERFSAEFPKEGPSILRIQQVVRGDSAAYFCASSPPGRAWDEQFFGPGTRLTVL.

This sequence joins TRBV7-9 and TRBJ2-3; TRBD2 is a possible D gene (6 bases). Per the germline V gene, CDR1 is SEHNR and CDR2 is FQNEAQ (reference sequence). Deletions cut 10 bases from V and 6 bases from J, with 17 bases between. The CDR3 runs 13 residues. The CDR3 sequence is CATQVRGGDTQYF. CDR3 bases: TGTGCCACCCAGGTTAGGGGAGGCGATACGCAGTATTTT.

This clonotype was recorded a few times. The chain recombines TRBV4-2 with TRBJ1-3; no clear D gene. Between the trimmed V and J ends, which lost 0 bases and 1 base, there was a span of 4 bases. Germline V gives CDR1 LGHNA, CDR2 YNFKEQ. The CDR3 covers 14 residues. The CDR3 region has the DNA TGTGCCAGCAGCCAAGAAGGGTCTGGAAACACCATATATTTT. Its translation is CASSQEGSGNTIYF.

This chain links TRBV7-2 with TRBJ2-7; 12 bases fit TRBD2. Trimming removed 5 bases from V and 3 bases from J; junction bases left unmatched: 11. The CDR3 consists of 17 residues. Germline V gene data show CDR1 as SGHTA and CDR2 as FQGNSA. CDR3 loop: CASSPGSTSGRFYEQYF. For the CDR3, the DNA is TGTGCCAGCAGCCCCGGCTCGACTAGCGGGAGATTCTACGAGCAGTACTTC. The complete variable domain, with remaining parts taken from reference TRBV7-2 and TRBJ2-7, reads GAGVSQSPSNKVTEKGKDVELRCDPISGHTALYWYRQSLGQGLEFLIYFQGNSAPDKSGLPSDRFSAERTGGSVSTLTIQRTQQEDSAVYLCASSPGSTSGRFYEQYFGPGTRLTVT.

The chain joins TRBV10-3 to TRBJ1-4, with D maybe TRBD1 (5 bases). CDR1 ENHRY and CDR2 SYGVKD come from the germline V gene. V was pared by 6 bases and J by 0 bases, with 11 bases between. This CDR3 is 15 amino acids long. Here the CDR3 reads CAIRDGGATNEKLFF. The DNA of the CDR3 is TGTGCCATCAGAGATGGGGGTGCAACTAATGAAAAACTGTTTTTT.

The V gene is TRBV10-3, the J gene TRBJ1-3, with a possible D match to TRBD1 (5 bases). With 4 bases removed from V and 4 bases from J, the gap between germline ends came to 5 bases. This CDR3 region has 12 residues. CDR1 is ENHRY, CDR2 SYGVKD, per germline. In DNA form, the CDR3 reads TGTGCCATCAGTGGGGACGGAAACACCATATATTTT. Residues: CAISGDGNTIYF.

In its sample, this clonotype was seen many times. V and J are TRBV9 and TRBJ2-7; 9 bases are a match to TRBD2. Trimming took 5 bases from V and 5 from J; bases not matched to a gene: 8. Germline V gene data show CDR1 as SGDLS and CDR2 as YYNGEE. The length of the CDR3 is 14 residues. The CDR3, as DNA: TGTGCCAGCAGTACTAGCGGGCTTCCTCACGAGCAGTACTTC. This gives the protein CASSTSGLPHEQYF.

The CDR3 nucleotides are TGTGCCAGCAGTCCCGGGACACGGAGTCCCTACGAGCAGTACTTC. Amino acid sequence: CASSPGTRSPYEQYF. The chain is built from TRBV28 and TRBJ2-7; perhaps TRBD1 as D (6 bases). Germline CDR1 is MDHEN and CDR2 is SYDVKM. V was pared by 5 bases and J by 2 bases, with 16 bases between. The CDR3 totals 15 residues.